These T cell receptor beta chains were read from a single sample in a study of T cell changes during pregnancy in multiple sclerosis. Produced via immunoSEQ multiplex PCR; TCRdb's table is partial and in-frame only. The sample yields approximately 64,000 clones, around 91% seen once. Sequencing used peripheral blood, obtained in the second trimester of pregnancy. All receptors come from a female donor in good health, enrolled as a control in a pregnancy study. CDR3s include the opening cysteine and the closing phenylalanine or tryptophan. Each record gives: D gene, J gene, V gene, clone size, CDR3 protein, CDR3 DNA. A D gene is named only where the DNA matches it firmly. A clone size is listed for some rows: how often the clone was seen (once, few, many), or a class if it is expanded.

. TRBJ2-5 TRBV9 . CASSVGGTGETQYF TGTGCCAGCAGCGTTGGGGGGACTGGAGAGACCCAGTACTTC
TRBD1 TRBJ1-2 TRBV7-9 . CASSSGQGDYGYTF TGTGCCAGCAGCTCAGGCCAGGGGGACTATGGCTACACCTTC
TRBD1 TRBJ2-1 TRBV5-1 . CASSSRLTGIAEQFF TGCGCCAGCAGTTCACGATTGACAGGGATAGCTGAGCAGTTCTTC
TRBD1 TRBJ2-3 TRBV30 . CAWSGVRGGNTDTQYF TGTGCCTGGAGTGGGGTTAGAGGGGGCAACACAGATACGCAGTATTTT
TRBD2 TRBJ2-2 TRBV19 . CASGLRPGGANTGELFF TGTGCCAGCGGTCTGAGGCCCGGGGGGGCTAACACCGGGGAGCTGTTTTTT
. TRBJ1-2 TRBV27 few CASSATGYGYTF TGTGCCAGCAGTGCGACAGGTTACGGCTACACCTTC
. TRBJ1-2 TRBV5-1 . CASEGQLPINYGYTF TGCGCCAGCGAGGGTCAGCTCCCAATTAACTATGGCTACACCTTC
. TRBJ2-1 TRBV5-1 . CASSPEGAYNEQFF TGCGCCAGCAGCCCCGAGGGGGCCTACAATGAGCAGTTCTTC
. TRBJ2-7 TRBV7-8 . CASSPLGGAGYEQYF TGTGCCAGCAGCCCGCTGGGGGGGGCGGGGTACGAGCAGTACTTC
. TRBJ2-1 TRBV19 . CASSIIYSYNEQFF TGTGCCAGTAGTATAATCTACTCCTACAATGAGCAGTTCTTC
TRBD1 TRBJ1-4 TRBV4-1 . CATGQGDEKLFF TGCGCCACGGGACAGGGAGATGAAAAACTGTTTTTT
. TRBJ1-6 TRBV2 . CASSETGGYNSPLHF TGTGCCAGCAGCGAGACAGGAGGCTATAATTCACCCCTCCACTTT
TRBD1 TRBJ1-1 TRBV9 . CASSGDRNTEAFF TGTGCCAGCAGCGGGGACAGGAACACTGAAGCTTTCTTT
TRBD1 TRBJ2-3 TRBV19 . CASSIGPRDRGVTDTQYF TGTGCCAGTAGTATCGGCCCCAGGGACAGGGGGGTCACAGATACGCAGTATTTT
TRBD1 TRBJ2-5 TRBV6-1 . CASSEGWTGGGQETQYF TGTGCCAGCAGTGAAGGATGGACAGGGGGGGGGCAAGAGACCCAGTACTTC
. TRBJ2-7 TRBV2 . CASIRLLDTSAYEQYF TGTGCCAGCATCAGGCTTTTGGACACATCGGCCTACGAGCAGTACTTC
. TRBJ1-1 TRBV6-5 . CASSYRPRDKNTEAFF TGTGCCAGCAGTTACCGCCCCCGGGACAAGAACACTGAAGCTTTCTTT
TRBD1 TRBJ2-1 TRBV27 . CASTNEQGLSYNEQFF TGTGCCAGCACTAACGAACAGGGGCTCTCCTACAATGAGCAGTTCTTC
TRBD1 TRBJ1-1 TRBV15 . CATSTAGTGKTEAFF TGTGCCACCAGCACCGCCGGGACAGGGAAAACTGAAGCTTTCTTT
. TRBJ2-1 TRBV9 . CASGKQGASNEQFF TGTGCCAGCGGCAAACAGGGAGCATCCAATGAGCAGTTCTTC